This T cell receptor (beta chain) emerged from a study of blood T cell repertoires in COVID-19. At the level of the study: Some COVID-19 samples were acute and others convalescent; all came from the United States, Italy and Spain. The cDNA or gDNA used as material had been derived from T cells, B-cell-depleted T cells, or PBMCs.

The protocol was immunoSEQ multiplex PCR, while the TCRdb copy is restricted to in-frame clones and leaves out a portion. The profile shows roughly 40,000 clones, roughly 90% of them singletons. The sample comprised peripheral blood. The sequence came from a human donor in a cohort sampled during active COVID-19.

The CDR3 region has the DNA TGTGCCAGCAGTTACGCGGGGGGCTTCAATGAGCAGTTCTTC. Translated, it gives CASSYAGGFNEQFF. The V gene is TRBV6-5, the J gene TRBJ2-1; 8 nucleotides align to TRBD2. The CDR3 is 14 residues long. Germline lookup yields CDR1 MNHEY and CDR2 SVGAGI. The junction had 3 bases not matched to a gene; V was cut back by 2 bases and J by 6 bases.